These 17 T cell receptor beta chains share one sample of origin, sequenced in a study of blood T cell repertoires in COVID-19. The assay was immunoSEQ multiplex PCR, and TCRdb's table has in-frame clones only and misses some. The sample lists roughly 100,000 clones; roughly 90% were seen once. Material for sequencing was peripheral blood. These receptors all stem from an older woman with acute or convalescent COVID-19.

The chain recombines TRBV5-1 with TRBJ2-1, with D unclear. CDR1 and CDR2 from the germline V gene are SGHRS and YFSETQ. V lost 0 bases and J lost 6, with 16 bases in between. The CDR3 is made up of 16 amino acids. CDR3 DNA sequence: TGCGCCAGCAGCTTGGAGTCGTCAGCAACGGGCAATGAGCAGTTCTTC. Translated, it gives CASSLESSATGNEQFF.

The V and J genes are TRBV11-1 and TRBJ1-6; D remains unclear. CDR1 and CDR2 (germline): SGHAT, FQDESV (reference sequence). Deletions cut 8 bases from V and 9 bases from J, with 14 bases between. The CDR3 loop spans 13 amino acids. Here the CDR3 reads CASGKEVLSPLHF. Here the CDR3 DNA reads TGTGCCAGCGGAAAGGAGGTCCTTTCACCCCTCCACTTT.

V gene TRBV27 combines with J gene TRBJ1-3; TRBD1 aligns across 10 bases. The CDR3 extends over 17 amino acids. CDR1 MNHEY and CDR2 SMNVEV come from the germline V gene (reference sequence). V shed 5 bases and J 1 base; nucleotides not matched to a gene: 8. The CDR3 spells CASSPRTGGVSGNTIYF. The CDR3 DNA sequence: TGTGCCAGCAGTCCTCGGACAGGGGGAGTTTCTGGAAACACCATATATTTT.

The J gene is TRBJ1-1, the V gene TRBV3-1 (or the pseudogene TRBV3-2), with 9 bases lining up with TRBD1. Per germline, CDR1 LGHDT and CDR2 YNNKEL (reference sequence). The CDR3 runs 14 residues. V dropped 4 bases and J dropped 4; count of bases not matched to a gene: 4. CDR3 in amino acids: CASSLGTGSTEAFF. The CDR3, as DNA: TGTGCCAGCAGCCTCGGGACAGGGTCCACTGAAGCTTTCTTT.

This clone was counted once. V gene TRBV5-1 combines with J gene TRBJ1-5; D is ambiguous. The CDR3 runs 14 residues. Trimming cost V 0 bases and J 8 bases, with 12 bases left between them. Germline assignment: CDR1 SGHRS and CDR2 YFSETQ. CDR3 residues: CASSLGLAGEPQHF. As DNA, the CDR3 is TGCGCCAGCAGCTTGGGGCTAGCCGGGGAGCCCCAGCATTTT.

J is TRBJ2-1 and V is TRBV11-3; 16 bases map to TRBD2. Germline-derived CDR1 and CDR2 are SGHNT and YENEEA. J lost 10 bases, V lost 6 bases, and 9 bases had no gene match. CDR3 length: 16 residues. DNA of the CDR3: TGTGCCAGCAGTATAGGGGGGACTAGCGGGAGGGTAGAGCAGTTCTTC. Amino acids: CASSIGGTSGRVEQFF.

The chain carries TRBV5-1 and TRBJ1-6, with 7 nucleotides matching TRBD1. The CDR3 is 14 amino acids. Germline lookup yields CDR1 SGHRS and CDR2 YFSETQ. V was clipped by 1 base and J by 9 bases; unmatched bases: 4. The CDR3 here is CASSLTGDRSPLHF. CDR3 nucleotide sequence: TGCGCCAGCAGCTTGACAGGGGACCGTTCACCCCTCCACTTT.

In nucleotides, the CDR3 is TGCGCCAGCAGCCACCGGGACAGGGGGCGGCGAGTCACCGGGGAGCTGTTTTTT. Protein product: CASSHRDRGRRVTGELFF. The chain joins TRBV5-1 to TRBJ2-2; TRBD1 agrees at 12 bases. This CDR3 has 18 amino acids. Germline trimming cut 4 bases from V and 4 bases from J; bases unmatched to any gene: 11. Germline-derived CDR1 and CDR2 are SGHRS and YFSETQ.

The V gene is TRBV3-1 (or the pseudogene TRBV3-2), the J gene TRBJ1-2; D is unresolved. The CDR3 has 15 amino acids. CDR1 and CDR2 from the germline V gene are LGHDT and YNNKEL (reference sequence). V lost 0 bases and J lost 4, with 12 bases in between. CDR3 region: CASSQDLAGSYGYTF. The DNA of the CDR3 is TGTGCCAGCAGCCAAGATCTGGCAGGCTCCTATGGCTACACCTTC.

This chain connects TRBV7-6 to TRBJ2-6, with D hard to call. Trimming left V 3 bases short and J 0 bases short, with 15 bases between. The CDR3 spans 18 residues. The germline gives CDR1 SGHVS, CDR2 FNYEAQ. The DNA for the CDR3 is TGTGCCAGCAGCTTGGAAATACCCGGAGTCTCTGGGGCCAACGTCCTGACTTTC. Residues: CASSLEIPGVSGANVLTF. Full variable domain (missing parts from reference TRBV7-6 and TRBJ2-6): GAGVSQSPRYKVTKRGQDVALRCDPISGHVSLYWYRQALGQGPEFLTYFNYEAQQDKSGLPNDRFSAERPEGSISTLTIQRTEQRDSAMYRCASSLEIPGVSGANVLTFGAGSRLTVL.

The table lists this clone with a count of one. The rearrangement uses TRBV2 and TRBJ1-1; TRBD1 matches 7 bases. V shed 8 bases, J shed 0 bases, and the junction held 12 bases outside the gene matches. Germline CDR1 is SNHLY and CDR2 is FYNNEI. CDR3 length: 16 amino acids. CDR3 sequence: CASGGGDRVVNTEAFF. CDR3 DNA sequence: TGTGCCAGCGGAGGGGGAGACAGGGTCGTGAACACTGAAGCTTTCTTT.

CDR3 protein: CASSTGVRNYNTEAFF. In nucleotides, the CDR3 is TGTGCCAGTAGTACTGGAGTACGGAACTATAACACTGAAGCTTTCTTT. J is TRBJ1-1 and V is TRBV19; D is ambiguous. The length of the CDR3 is 16 residues. Germline V CDR1 and CDR2: LNHDA, SQIVND (reference sequence). V dropped 4 bases and J dropped 2 bases, with 17 bases sitting between them.

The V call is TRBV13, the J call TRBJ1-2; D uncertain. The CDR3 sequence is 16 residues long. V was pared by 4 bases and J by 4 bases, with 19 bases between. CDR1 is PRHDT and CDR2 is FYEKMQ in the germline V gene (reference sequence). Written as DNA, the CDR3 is TGTGCCAGCAGCTCCAGATCGGGAAGCGGTGGCTATGGCTACACCTTC. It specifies CASSSRSGSGGYGYTF. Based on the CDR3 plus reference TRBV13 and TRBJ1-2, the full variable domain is AAGVIQSPRHLIKEKRETATLKCYPIPRHDTVYWYQQGPGQDPQFLISFYEKMQSDKGSIPDRFSAQQFSDYHSELNMSSLELGDSALYFCASSSRSGSGGYGYTFGSGTRLTVV.

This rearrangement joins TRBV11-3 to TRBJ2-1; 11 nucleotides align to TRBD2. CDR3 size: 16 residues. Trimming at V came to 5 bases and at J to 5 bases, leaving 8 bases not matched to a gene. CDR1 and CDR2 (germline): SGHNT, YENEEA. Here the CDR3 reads CASSPGLAVNHNEQFF. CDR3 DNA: TGTGCCAGCAGCCCGGGACTAGCGGTAAATCACAATGAGCAGTTCTTC.

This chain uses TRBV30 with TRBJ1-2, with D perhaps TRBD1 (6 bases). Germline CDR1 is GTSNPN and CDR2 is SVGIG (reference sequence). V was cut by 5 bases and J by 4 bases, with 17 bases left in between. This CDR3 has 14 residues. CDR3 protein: CAWVSRGRGYGYTF. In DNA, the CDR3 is TGTGCCTGGGTATCCAGGGGAAGGGGCTATGGCTACACCTTC. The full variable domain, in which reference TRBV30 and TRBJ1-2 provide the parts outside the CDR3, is SQTIHQWPATLVQPVGSPLSLECTVEGTSNPNLYWYRQAAGRGLQLLFYSVGIGQISSEVPQNLSASRPQDRQFILSSKKLLLSDSGFYLCAWVSRGRGYGYTFGSGTRLTVV.

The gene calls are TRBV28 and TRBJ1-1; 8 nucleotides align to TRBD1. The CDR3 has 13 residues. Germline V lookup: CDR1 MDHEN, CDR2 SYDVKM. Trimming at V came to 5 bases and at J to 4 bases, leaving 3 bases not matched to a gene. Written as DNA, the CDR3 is TGTGCCAGCAGTCCCACAGGGGGCACTGAAGCTTTCTTT. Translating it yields CASSPTGGTEAFF. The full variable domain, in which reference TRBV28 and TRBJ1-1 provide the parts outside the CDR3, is DVKVTQSSRYLVKRTGEKVFLECVQDMDHENMFWYRQDPGLGLRLIYFSYDVKMKEKGDIPEGYSVSREKKERFSLILESASTNQTSMYLCASSPTGGTEAFFGQGTRLTVV.

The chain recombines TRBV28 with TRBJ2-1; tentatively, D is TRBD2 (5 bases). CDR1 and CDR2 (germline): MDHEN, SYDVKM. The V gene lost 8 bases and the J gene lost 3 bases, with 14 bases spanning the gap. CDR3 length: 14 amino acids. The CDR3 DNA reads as TGTGCCAGCCAACTAGTCGGACTCTACAATGAGCAGTTCTTC. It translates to CASQLVGLYNEQFF.